These 6 T cell receptor beta chains were sequenced from one sample in a study of T cells in Graves' hyperthyroidism and ophthalmopathy. The investigators amplified TCR beta CDR3 regions from RNA transcripts. The HTBI primer set drove a first-round RT-PCR of the TCR CDR3. TCRdb independently ran MiXCR on the multiplex PCR reads; one entry per CDR3 protein. The sample lists approximately 630,000 distinct CDR3 sequences; 15% to 20% were seen once. The specimen was blood. All receptors derive from a woman aged 25 to 39 with Graves' hyperthyroidism.

J is TRBJ2-7 and V is TRBV29-1; 8 positions match TRBD1. The V and J ends lost 7 bases and 6 bases, in that order; junction bases with no gene match: 8. The germline V gene has CDR1 SQVTM and CDR2 ANQGSEA. This CDR3 is built from 12 residues. For the CDR3, the DNA is TGCAGCGCTATATGGACAGGGACCGAGCAGTACTTC. Translated: CSAIWTGTEQYF.

The rearrangement uses TRBV24-1 and TRBJ2-5; D not resolved. This CDR3 region has 14 residues. Germline V gene lookup returns CDR1 KGHDR and CDR2 SFDVKD. The V end lost 1 base, the J end lost 7 bases, and 12 bases lay between the germline ends. CDR3 region: CATSDLLLSGTQYF. The CDR3 region has the DNA TGTGCCACCAGTGATTTACTATTGTCGGGGACCCAGTACTTC.

This clonotype was seen more than once but under ten times. The chain links TRBV20-1 to TRBJ2-4, with TRBD2 matching over 7 bases. The CDR3 is 15 residues long. V shed 3 bases and J 0 bases; nucleotides not matched to a gene: 5. The germline V gene encodes CDR1 DFQATT and CDR2 SNEGSKA (reference sequence). The CDR3 nucleotides read TGCAGTGCTAGTAGCGGGTTGGTAGCCAAAAACATTCAGTACTTC. This codes for CSASSGLVAKNIQYF.

This sequence joins TRBV19 and TRBJ2-2; possible D gene TRBD1, 5 bases. Germline V CDR1 and CDR2: LNHDA, SQIVND (reference sequence). Trimming left V 3 bases short and J 1 base short, with 9 bases between. This CDR3 has 15 amino acids. The DNA for the CDR3 is TGTGCCAGTAGTATCCTCACAGGGAACACCGGGGAGCTGTTTTTT. It yields the protein CASSILTGNTGELFF.

This clonotype was detected only a few times. This may be a read error: a much more frequent sequence differs by one nucleotide. J is TRBJ2-7 and V is TRBV28; D not certain. V was cut by 3 bases and J by 2 bases, with 2 bases left in between. Per the germline V gene, CDR1 is MDHEN and CDR2 is SYDVKM. The CDR3 loop spans 11 amino acids. As DNA, the CDR3 is TGTGCCAGCAGTTTTCCCTACGAGCAGTACTTC. Encoded protein: CASSFPYEQYF.

This clonotype was detected a few times. The rearrangement uses TRBV14 and TRBJ2-3; 8 positions agree with TRBD2. With 2 bases clipped from V and 4 bases from J, the junction kept 5 bases outside the gene matches. The CDR3 totals 15 residues. CDR1 is SGHDN and CDR2 is FVKESK in the germline V gene. The CDR3 loop reads CASSQWREVADTQYF. The CDR3 nucleotides are TGTGCCAGCAGCCAATGGCGGGAGGTCGCAGATACGCAGTATTTT.